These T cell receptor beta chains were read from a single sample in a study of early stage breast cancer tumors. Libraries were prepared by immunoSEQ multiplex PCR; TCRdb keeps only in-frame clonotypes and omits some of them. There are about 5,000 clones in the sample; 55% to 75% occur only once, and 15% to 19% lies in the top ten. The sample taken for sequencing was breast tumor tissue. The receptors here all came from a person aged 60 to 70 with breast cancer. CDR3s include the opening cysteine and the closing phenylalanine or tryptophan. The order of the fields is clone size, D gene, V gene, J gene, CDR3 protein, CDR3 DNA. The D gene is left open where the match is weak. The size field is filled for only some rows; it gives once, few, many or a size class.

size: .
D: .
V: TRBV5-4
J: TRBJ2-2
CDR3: CASSLVAGELFF
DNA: TGTGCCAGCAGCTTGGTTGCCGGGGAGCTGTTTTTT

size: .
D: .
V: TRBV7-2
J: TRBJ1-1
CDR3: CASSLGYGESAEAFF
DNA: TGTGCCAGCAGCTTAGGATACGGAGAGAGTGCTGAAGCTTTCTTT

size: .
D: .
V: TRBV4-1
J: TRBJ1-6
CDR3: CASSQDGAGYSPLHF
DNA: TGCGCCAGCAGCCAAGATGGGGCAGGCTATTCACCCCTCCACTTT

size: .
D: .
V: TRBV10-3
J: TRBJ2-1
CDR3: CAISETQFSTPVEQFF
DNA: TGTGCCATCAGCGAAACCCAATTTTCGACTCCAGTTGAGCAGTTCTTC

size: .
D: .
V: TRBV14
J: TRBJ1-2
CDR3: CASSQVTQAGYTF
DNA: TGTGCCAGCAGCCAAGTGACACAGGCGGGCTACACCTTC

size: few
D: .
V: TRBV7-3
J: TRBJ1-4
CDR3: CASSPNPWEGLFF
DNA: TGTGCCAGCAGCCCCAACCCCTGGGAGGGACTGTTTTTT

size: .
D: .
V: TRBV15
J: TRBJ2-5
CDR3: CATSRDDTGVKKETQYF
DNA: TGTGCCACCAGCAGAGATGACACGGGAGTAAAGAAGGAGACCCAGTACTTC

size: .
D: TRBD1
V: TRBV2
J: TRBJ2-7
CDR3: CASSEEWGTVLPEQYF
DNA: TGTGCCAGCAGTGAAGAGTGGGGGACAGTCCTTCCCGAGCAGTACTTC

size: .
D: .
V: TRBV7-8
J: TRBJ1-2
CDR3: CASSLVLSAAGYTF
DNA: TGTGCCAGCAGCTTAGTACTTTCGGCAGCGGGCTACACCTTC

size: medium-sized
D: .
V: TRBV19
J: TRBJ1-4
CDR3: CASRTEATNEKLFF
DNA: TGTGCCAGTAGGACGGAAGCAACTAATGAAAAACTGTTTTTT

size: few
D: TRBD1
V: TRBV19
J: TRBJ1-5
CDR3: CASSATGGLDQPQHF
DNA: TGTGCCAGTAGTGCGACAGGGGGCCTGGATCAGCCCCAGCATTTT

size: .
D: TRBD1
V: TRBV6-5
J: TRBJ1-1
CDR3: CASSWGYRGTEAFF
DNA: TGTGCCAGCAGTTGGGGGTACAGGGGCACTGAAGCTTTCTTT

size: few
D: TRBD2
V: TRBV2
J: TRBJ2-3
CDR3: CASSLLAGITDTQYF
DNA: TGTGCCAGCAGTCTACTAGCGGGGATCACAGATACGCAGTATTTT

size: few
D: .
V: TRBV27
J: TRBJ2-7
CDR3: CASSLSGRSYEQYF
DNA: TGTGCCAGCAGTTTATCGGGCAGGTCCTACGAGCAGTACTTC

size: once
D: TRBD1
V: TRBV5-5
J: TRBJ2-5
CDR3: CASSLAGGETQYF
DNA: TGTGCCAGCAGCTTGGCAGGGGGCGAGACCCAGTACTTC

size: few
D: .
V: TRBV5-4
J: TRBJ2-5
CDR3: CASSGPQDGETQYF
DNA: TGTGCCAGCAGCGGACCACAGGACGGAGAGACCCAGTACTTC

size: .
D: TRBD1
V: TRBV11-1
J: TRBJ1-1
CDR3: CASSQGQINTEAFF
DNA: TGTGCCAGCAGCCAGGGACAGATAAACACTGAAGCTTTCTTT

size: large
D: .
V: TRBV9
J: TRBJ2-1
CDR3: CASSVGLRSSYNEQFF
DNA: TGTGCCAGCAGCGTGGGACTCCGGAGCTCCTACAATGAGCAGTTCTTC

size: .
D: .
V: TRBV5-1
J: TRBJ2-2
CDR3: CASSLVGGADTGELFF
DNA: TGCGCCAGCAGCTTGGTCGGGGGAGCGGATACCGGGGAGCTGTTTTTT

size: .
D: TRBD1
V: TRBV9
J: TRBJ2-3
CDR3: CASSPPPGTAARGDTQYF
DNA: TGTGCCAGCAGCCCTCCACCCGGGACAGCTGCCCGAGGAGATACGCAGTATTTT